What follows is one TCR beta chain and its context. Its cognate antigen has yet to be identified. No base quality information exists; no much larger clone differs at one position. The record originates from a study of shared clonotypes between healthy human individuals (dated by TCRdb to 2018 to 2020). Study-level background: The cohort included three men and a couple of women between 18 and 49 years of age. To increase sequencing depth and limit assay-specific biases, TCR repertoire library preparation and sequencing were carried out by different laboratories using diverse techniques. Leukapheresis yielded between about 0.9 and 9.5 billion PBMCs per donor. For each donor, three plates each were used for CD4 naive and CD4 memory, two plates were used for CD8 naive, and one plate was used for CD8 memory. To estimate repertoire size and how much clonotypes are shared between individuals, the study performed deep sequencing of blood TCR repertoires from 4 to 6 healthy adults. Overall study results and their limits: Larger estimated clonotype richness was generally found for naive subsets than for memory subsets. Sharing across a few donors was observed for approximately 4.6% of naive CD4, about 4% of naive CD8, roughly 2.3% of memory CD4, and less than 0.45% of memory CD8 clonotypes. Higher generation probabilities were observed for clonotypes shared by all four sorted-subset donors than for non-shared clonotypes. Only blood was sampled, and tissue TCR repertoires likely differ from those in blood. Based on pairwise subsampling, the degree of clonotype sharing among donors was expected to be affected by sequencing depth. Because the study included a small number of donors, the genetic and exposure-history diversity represented was limited. Rarefaction of sorted-subset datasets indicated incomplete sequencing despite the large sequencing depth.

Counted from cysteine to phenylalanine, this CDR3 has 12 amino acids. The only DNA kept is the CDR3, 36 bases in frame from the first base. CDR1 SGHDN and CDR2 FVKESK were looked up in the germline V gene. A distance of 12 bases separates the germline ends of V and J, which lose 3 bases and 12 bases respectively. Using the deep immunoSEQ assay, TCR CDR3 regions were amplified from genomic DNA by multiplex PCR. Genomic DNA extracted from each cell subset was distributed evenly over all wells of several immunoSEQ 96-well plates, and each plate served as one replicate. For sorted subsets, each replicate PCR was loaded with roughly 190 ng genomic DNA, equivalent to about 30,000 T cell genomes. Purified libraries were quantified with a Qubit 3.0 fluorometer, sized on a Bioanalyzer 2100, and re-quantified with the KAPA Library Quantification kit. Every immunoSEQ 96-well plate was sequenced on a dedicated single-read 150-cycle Illumina NextSeq 550 flow cell. The paper's processing steps were these. The immunoSEQ output contained only junctional sequences without quality scores, so filtering could not match that applied to full-length reads. Sequences were annotated with PyIR, a Python wrapper for IgBLAST v1.9, using IMGT germline references to assign V/J genes and CDR3. Any read was removed if the V/J assignment was weak (E-value above 1e-6), the CDR3 was missing, or the read contained stop codons, out-of-frame junctions, or ambiguous translated residues. V3J clonotypes were defined as sequences sharing an identical inferred V gene, J gene, and CDR3 amino acid sequence. To compute the percentage overlap between repertoires, the number of shared unique clonotypes was divided by the size of the smaller repertoire. RTK rarefaction, the Chao1 estimator, and Recon v2.1 estimates of unobserved clonotypes were used to assess repertoire richness. For all TCRbeta clonotypes obtained by the gDNA method from several donors, generation probabilities were computed with OLGA. Drawn from immuneACCESS, this table holds only the in-frame rearrangements with V and J called that TCRdb kept. Clones are partly lost; checked studies trace under half to an unresolved V gene and leave the rest unexplained. V and J calls and clone size follow that table, whereas D and trimming were derived from the DNA. For this sample the table gives around 1.5 million clones, of which 95% to 99% were detected only once. The ten largest account for less than 0.55% of the sample.

Donors were healthy HIV-negative adults with no recently reported acute infections or vaccinations. Every donor was a Caucasian adult living in Nashville, Tennessee, USA. CD4+ T cells were enriched through magnetic negative selection, after which naive cells were positively selected on CD45RA and the remaining negative fraction served as the memory subset. Blood was collected by leukapheresis, and PBMCs were isolated by Ficoll-Histopaque density gradient centrifugation and then cryopreserved in liquid nitrogen vapor phase. Analytical flow cytometry was used to check the purity and quantity of every magnetically sorted T cell population. Genomic DNA was isolated from every sorted fraction and measured by UV absorbance on a Nanodrop 2000c.

Sequencing was carried out using naive CD4+ T cells sorted from blood. The cell subset or site label of this sample denotes: CD45RA+ positively selected. This sequence was found in a man aged 25 to 40 in good health. The chain was built from TRBV14 and TRBJ2-1; tentative D gene TRBD1, with 6 bases matching. The CDR3 reads CASSHGQFSQFF. The DNA reads as follows: TGTGCCAGCAGCCACGGACAGTTTTCGCAGTTCTTC.